This T cell receptor (beta chain) was observed in a study of cytomegalovirus exposure and HLA in healthy donors. Turning to the study itself: Drawn from HLA-typed donors, around 85 million unique TCRs were held in an early data release. Genetic ancestry analysis placed approximately 78% of the roughly 400 donors that were genotyped in the Caucasian-associated cluster.

CDR1 is MNHEY and CDR2 is SVGAGI in the germline V gene. CDR3 length: 15 amino acids. V dropped 0 bases and J dropped 8; count of bases not matched to a gene: 5. Use of 60 Vbeta and 13 Jbeta primers characterized the PCR. Clones were sequenced by immunoSEQ multiplex PCR, and TCRdb holds only the in-frame ones, with some missing. The sample shows around 100,000 clones, more than 80% of them seen only once. Study results and limitations: Certain indistinguishable V segments, among them TRBV6-2 and TRBV6-3, were excluded. The classifier was said to identify cytomegalovirus status with high specificity and sensitivity.

As regards this clone: The antigen is undetermined.

This chain links TRBV6-5 with TRBJ2-1; 9 bases align to TRBD1. The sequence was obtained from a man aged 25 to 45 in good health and CMV-seronegative. Sequencing was performed on PBMCs. Written as DNA, the CDR3 is TGTGCCAGCAGTTACTCAGGACAGGGGAAGTATGAGCAGTTCTTC. Translated, it gives CASSYSGQGKYEQFF.